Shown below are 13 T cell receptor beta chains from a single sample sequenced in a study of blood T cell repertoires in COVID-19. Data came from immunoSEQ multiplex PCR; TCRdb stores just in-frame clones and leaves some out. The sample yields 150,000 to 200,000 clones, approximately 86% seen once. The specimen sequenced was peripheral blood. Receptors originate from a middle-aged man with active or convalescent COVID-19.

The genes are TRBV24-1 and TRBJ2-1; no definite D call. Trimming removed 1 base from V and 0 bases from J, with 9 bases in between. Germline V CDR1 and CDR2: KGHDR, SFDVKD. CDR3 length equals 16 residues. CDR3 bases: TGTGCCACCAGTGATTTCTCCGCTAGCTCCTACAATGAGCAGTTCTTC. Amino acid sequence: CATSDFSASSYNEQFF.

The CDR3 here is CALGQGIHGYTF. Written as DNA, the CDR3 is TGTGCCTTGGGACAGGGAATCCATGGCTACACCTTC. V usage is TRBV28 and J usage is TRBJ1-2, with 9 positions matching TRBD1. This CDR3 comprises 12 residues. Germline V lookup: CDR1 MDHEN, CDR2 SYDVKM. V was clipped by 11 bases and J by 6 bases; unmatched bases: 7.

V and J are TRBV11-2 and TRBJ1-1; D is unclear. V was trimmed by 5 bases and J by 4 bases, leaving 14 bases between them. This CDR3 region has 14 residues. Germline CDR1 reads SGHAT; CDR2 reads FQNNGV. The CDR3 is CASSQTLGATEAFF. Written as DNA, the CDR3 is TGTGCCAGCAGCCAAACTTTGGGAGCCACTGAAGCTTTCTTT.

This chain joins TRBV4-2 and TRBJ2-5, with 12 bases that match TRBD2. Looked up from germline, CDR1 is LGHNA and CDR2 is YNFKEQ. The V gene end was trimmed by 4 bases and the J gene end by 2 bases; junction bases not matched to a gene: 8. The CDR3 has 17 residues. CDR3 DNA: TGTGCCAGCAGCCTTTTGACTAGCGGGAGATCACAAGAGACCCAGTACTTC. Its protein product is CASSLLTSGRSQETQYF.

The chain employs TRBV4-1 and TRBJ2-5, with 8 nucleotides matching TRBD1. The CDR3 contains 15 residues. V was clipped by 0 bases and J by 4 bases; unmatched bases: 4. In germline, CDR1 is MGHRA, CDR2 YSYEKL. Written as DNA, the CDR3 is TGCGCCAGCAGCCAAGATGACAGGGGAGGAGAGACCCAGTACTTC. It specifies CASSQDDRGGETQYF.

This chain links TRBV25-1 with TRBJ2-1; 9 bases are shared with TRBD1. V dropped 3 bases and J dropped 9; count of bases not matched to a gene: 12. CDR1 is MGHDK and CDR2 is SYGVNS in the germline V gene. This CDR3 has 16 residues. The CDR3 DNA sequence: TGTGCCAGCAGTGACGGCAGGACAGGGGTTAGGGGTGAGCAGTTCTTC. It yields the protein CASSDGRTGVRGEQFF.

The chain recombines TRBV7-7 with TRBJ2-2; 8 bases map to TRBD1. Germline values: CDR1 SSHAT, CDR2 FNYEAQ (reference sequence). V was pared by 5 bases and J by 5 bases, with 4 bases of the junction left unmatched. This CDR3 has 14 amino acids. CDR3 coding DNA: TGTGCCAGCAGCGACAGGGGTAGTACCGGGGAGCTGTTTTTT. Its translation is CASSDRGSTGELFF.

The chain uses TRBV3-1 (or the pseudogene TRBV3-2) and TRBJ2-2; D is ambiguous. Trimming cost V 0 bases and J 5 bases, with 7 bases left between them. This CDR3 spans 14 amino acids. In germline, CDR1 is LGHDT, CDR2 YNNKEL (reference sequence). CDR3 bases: TGTGCCAGCAGCCAAGAGTTAATAACCGGGGAGCTGTTTTTT. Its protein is CASSQELITGELFF.

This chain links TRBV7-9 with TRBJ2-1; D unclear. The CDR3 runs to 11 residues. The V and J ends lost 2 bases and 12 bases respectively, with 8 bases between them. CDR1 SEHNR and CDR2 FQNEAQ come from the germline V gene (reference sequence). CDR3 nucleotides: TGTGCCAGCAGCTTAAAAAGTAGGCAGTTCTTC. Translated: CASSLKSRQFF.

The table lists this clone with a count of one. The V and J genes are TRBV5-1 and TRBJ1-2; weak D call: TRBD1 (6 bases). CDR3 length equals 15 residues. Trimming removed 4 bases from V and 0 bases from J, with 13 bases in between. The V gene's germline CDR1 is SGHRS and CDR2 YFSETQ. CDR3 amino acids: CASSITGPANYGYTF. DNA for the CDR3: TGCGCCAGCAGCATCACAGGGCCCGCTAACTATGGCTACACCTTC.

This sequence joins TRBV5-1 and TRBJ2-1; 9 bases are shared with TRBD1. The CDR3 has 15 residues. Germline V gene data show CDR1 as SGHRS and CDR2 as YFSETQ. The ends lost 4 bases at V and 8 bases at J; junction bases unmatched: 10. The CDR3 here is CASSRTGEGTYEQFF. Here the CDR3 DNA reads TGCGCCAGCAGCCGGACAGGGGAAGGTACATATGAGCAGTTCTTC.

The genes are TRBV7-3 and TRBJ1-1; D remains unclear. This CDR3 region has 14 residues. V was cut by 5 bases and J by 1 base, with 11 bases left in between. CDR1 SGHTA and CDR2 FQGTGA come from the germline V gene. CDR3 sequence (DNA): TGTGCCAGCAGCCCCGGTCCCGGGAACACTGAAGCTTTCTTT. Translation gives CASSPGPGNTEAFF.

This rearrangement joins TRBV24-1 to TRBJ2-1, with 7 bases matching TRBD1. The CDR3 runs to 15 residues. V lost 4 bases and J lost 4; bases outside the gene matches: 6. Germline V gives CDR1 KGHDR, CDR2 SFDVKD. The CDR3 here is CATSEPRQGYNEQFF. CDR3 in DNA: TGTGCCACCAGTGAGCCCCGACAGGGATACAATGAGCAGTTCTTC.